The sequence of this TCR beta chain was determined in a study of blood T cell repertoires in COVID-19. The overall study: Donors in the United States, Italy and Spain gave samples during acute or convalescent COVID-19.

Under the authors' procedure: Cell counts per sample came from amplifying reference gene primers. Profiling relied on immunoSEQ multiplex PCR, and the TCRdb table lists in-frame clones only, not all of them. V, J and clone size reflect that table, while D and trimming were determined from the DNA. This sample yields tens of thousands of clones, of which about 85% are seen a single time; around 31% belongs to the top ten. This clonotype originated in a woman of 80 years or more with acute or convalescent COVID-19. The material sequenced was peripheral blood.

As DNA, the CDR3 is TGTGCCAGCAGCTTGGGCACAGGAGTACCTGGAAACACCATATATTTT. It is translated as CASSLGTGVPGNTIYF. The rearrangement joins TRBV7-8 to TRBJ1-3; a possible D gene is TRBD1 (5 bases). Trimming pared 3 bases from V and 2 bases from J, leaving 14 bases between. The CDR3 has 16 amino acids. From germline, CDR1 is SGHVS and CDR2 FQNEAQ.